This TCR beta chain was identified during a study of T-cell reconstitution after alpha-beta-depleted transplantation in children. From germline, CDR1 is KGHDR and CDR2 SFDVKD. CDR3 length equals 18 residues. Losses at the gene ends were 3 bases for V and 0 bases for J; bases not matched to a gene: 8. Using unique molecular identifiers, the investigators prepared the TCRbeta library. Each CDR3 protein is one row after TCRdb ran MiXCR on the PCR reads. The sample includes approximately 240,000 distinct CDR3 sequences, around 9.6% of them seen just once. This clonotype was seen a handful of times. This TCR was recovered from a human donor who donated a stem cell graft to a child with acute lymphoblastic leukemia. J is TRBJ2-1 and V is TRBV24-1; 9 positions agree with TRBD2. Sequenced material: PBMCs from the stem cell graft donor, taken from the stem cell graft. The CDR3 spells CATSDTKSGGSSYNEQFF. CDR3 nucleotide sequence: TGTGCCACCAGTGATACTAAAAGCGGGGGGAGCTCCTACAATGAGCAGTTCTTC.